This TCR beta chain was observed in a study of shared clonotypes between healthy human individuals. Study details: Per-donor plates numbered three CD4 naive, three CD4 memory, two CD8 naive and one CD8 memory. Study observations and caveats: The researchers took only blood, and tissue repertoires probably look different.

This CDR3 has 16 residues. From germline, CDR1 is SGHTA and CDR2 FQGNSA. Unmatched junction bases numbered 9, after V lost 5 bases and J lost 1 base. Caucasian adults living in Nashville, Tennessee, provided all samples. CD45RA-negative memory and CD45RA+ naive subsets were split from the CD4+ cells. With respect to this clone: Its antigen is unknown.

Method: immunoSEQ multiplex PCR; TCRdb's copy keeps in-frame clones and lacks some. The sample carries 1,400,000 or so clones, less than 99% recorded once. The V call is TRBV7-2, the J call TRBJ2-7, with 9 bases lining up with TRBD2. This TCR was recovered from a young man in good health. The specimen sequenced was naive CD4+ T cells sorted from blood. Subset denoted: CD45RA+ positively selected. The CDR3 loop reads CASSPTGAGGSYEQYF. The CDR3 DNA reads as TGTGCCAGCAGCCCGACGGGAGCGGGAGGTTCCTACGAGCAGTACTTC. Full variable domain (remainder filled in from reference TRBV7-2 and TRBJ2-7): GAGVSQSPSNKVTEKGKDVELRCDPISGHTALYWYRQSLGQGLEFLIYFQGNSAPDKSGLPSDRFSAERTGGSVSTLTIQRTQQEDSAVYLCASSPTGAGGSYEQYFGPGTRLTVT.